The clone carrying this T cell receptor beta chain was seen more than once but under ten times. Mismatch with germline at one junction end may stem from a read error. The CDR3 extends over 15 amino acids. The germline gives CDR1 SGHVS, CDR2 FQNEAQ. Using a CD8+CD4-CCR7+CD45RA+ phenotype, naive CD8 T cells were sorted. The source of the sample is a study of molecular identifiers for immune sequencing clone quantification. Via MiXCR, TCRdb re-called the PCR reads, giving one row per CDR3 protein. This sample has roughly 100,000 distinct CDR3 sequences, with 35% found just once. The clonotype comes from a human donor in good health. Some libraries in this study had Jurkat cell RNA spiked in. This rearrangement joins TRBV7-8 to TRBJ2-7; 13 bases line up with TRBD2. The sample comprised naive CD8+ T cells from blood, with Jurkat cell RNA spiked in. Stated subset: FACS-sorted CD8+CD4-CCR7+CD45RA+ naive T cells. CDR3 sequence (DNA): TGTGCCGGCAGCCAACTAGCGGGAGGGGATTACGAGCAGTACTTC. Translating it yields CAGSQLAGGDYEQYF.